Listed below are T cell receptor beta chains from one sample, sequenced in a study of T-cell reconstitution after alpha-beta-depleted transplantation in children. TCRdb redid the calling of the PCR reads with MiXCR, one entry per CDR3 protein. Among approximately 98,000 distinct CDR3 sequences listed, about 6.4% were seen once. The sequencing here drew on PBMCs, mostly from graft donor cells, taken 360 days after TCRalphabeta/CD19-depleted stem cell transplant. These receptors were obtained from a male patient aged 2-15 years who had a stem cell transplant for acute lymphoblastic leukemia, so the T cells may come from the graft donor. CDR3s leave out the opening cysteine and the closing phenylalanine or tryptophan. Each record gives: D gene, V gene, J gene, CDR3 protein. A D gene is named only where the DNA matches it firmly.

d_call: -
v_call: TRBV4-3
j_call: TRBJ2-1
cdr3_aa: ASSQVQVTINEQF

d_call: TRBD2
v_call: TRBV9
j_call: TRBJ2-7
cdr3_aa: ASSLGTRAYEQY

d_call: -
v_call: TRBV27
j_call: TRBJ2-7
cdr3_aa: ASRGGATVYEQY

d_call: TRBD1
v_call: TRBV27
j_call: TRBJ2-5
cdr3_aa: ASSLVQGAGETQY

d_call: TRBD1
v_call: TRBV20-1
j_call: TRBJ2-7
cdr3_aa: SARGTGPEQY

d_call: TRBD1
v_call: TRBV29-1
j_call: TRBJ2-6
cdr3_aa: SVEDWDRGSGANVLT

d_call: TRBD2
v_call: TRBV4-3
j_call: TRBJ2-7
cdr3_aa: ASSPWWLAGYEQY

d_call: -
v_call: TRBV15
j_call: TRBJ2-4
cdr3_aa: ATSRRRVDIQY

d_call: TRBD2
v_call: TRBV6-1
j_call: TRBJ2-5
cdr3_aa: ASFGRGDRETQY

d_call: TRBD1
v_call: TRBV6-5
j_call: TRBJ2-2
cdr3_aa: ASSSTWTGNAGELF

d_call: -
v_call: TRBV7-8
j_call: TRBJ2-3
cdr3_aa: ASRTPGLLTYTQY

d_call: -
v_call: TRBV7-9
j_call: TRBJ1-2
cdr3_aa: ASSLSAVLYGYT

d_call: -
v_call: TRBV6-5
j_call: TRBJ2-4
cdr3_aa: AVLGSKNIQY

d_call: TRBD1
v_call: TRBV7-8
j_call: TRBJ2-3
cdr3_aa: ASSPGTGPQDTQY

d_call: -
v_call: TRBV28
j_call: TRBJ1-5
cdr3_aa: ASSLRGAGILPQH

d_call: -
v_call: TRBV27
j_call: TRBJ2-3
cdr3_aa: ASSLFWGNGDTQY

d_call: -
v_call: TRBV4-1
j_call: TRBJ1-3
cdr3_aa: ASSPRDVGDTIY

d_call: -
v_call: TRBV4-2
j_call: TRBJ2-5
cdr3_aa: ASSQDWSEQETQY

d_call: -
v_call: TRBV5-1
j_call: TRBJ2-7
cdr3_aa: ASSLPGDSYEQY

d_call: -
v_call: TRBV9
j_call: TRBJ2-2
cdr3_aa: ASSVNGNSLNTGELF

d_call: TRBD2
v_call: TRBV4-2
j_call: TRBJ2-3
cdr3_aa: ASSQETSGRLDTQY

d_call: TRBD1
v_call: TRBV20-1
j_call: TRBJ2-1
cdr3_aa: SAVGQGPYNEQF

d_call: -
v_call: TRBV7-9
j_call: TRBJ1-3
cdr3_aa: ASSQPGRKFSGNTIY

d_call: TRBD2
v_call: TRBV7-2
j_call: TRBJ2-7
cdr3_aa: ASSLRTSGVIEQY

d_call: -
v_call: TRBV30
j_call: TRBJ1-5
cdr3_aa: AWSDPGGNQPQH

d_call: -
v_call: TRBV24-1
j_call: TRBJ2-1
cdr3_aa: ATSDSTGLMSSYNEQF

d_call: TRBD2
v_call: TRBV9
j_call: TRBJ2-2
cdr3_aa: ASNGGSPTGELF

d_call: -
v_call: TRBV27
j_call: TRBJ1-4
cdr3_aa: ASSLSVWGEKLF

d_call: -
v_call: TRBV10-3
j_call: TRBJ2-3
cdr3_aa: AISGDGATDTQY

d_call: -
v_call: TRBV27
j_call: TRBJ1-5
cdr3_aa: ASSPRVRREQPQH

d_call: TRBD1
v_call: TRBV4-3
j_call: TRBJ1-1
cdr3_aa: ASSWGTGPSTEAF

d_call: -
v_call: TRBV5-1
j_call: TRBJ1-6
cdr3_aa: ASRLDGNSPLH

d_call: -
v_call: TRBV27
j_call: TRBJ2-2
cdr3_aa: ASSGQEARYTGELF

d_call: -
v_call: TRBV7-9
j_call: TRBJ2-7
cdr3_aa: ASSPRRAGFLGEQY

d_call: -
v_call: TRBV6-2/TRBV6-3
j_call: TRBJ2-7
cdr3_aa: ASSSLLGDSLYEQY

d_call: TRBD1
v_call: TRBV7-9
j_call: TRBJ2-7
cdr3_aa: ASTDGGQDYEQY

d_call: TRBD1
v_call: TRBV4-2
j_call: TRBJ2-3
cdr3_aa: ASSQRTGTGAKDTQY

d_call: TRBD2
v_call: TRBV12-5
j_call: TRBJ2-3
cdr3_aa: ASGFLAGGGKIDTQY

d_call: TRBD2
v_call: TRBV11-2
j_call: TRBJ2-2
cdr3_aa: ASSLDPASGRALTGELF

d_call: TRBD2
v_call: TRBV2
j_call: TRBJ2-2
cdr3_aa: ASSEEAGGTGELF

d_call: -
v_call: TRBV20-1
j_call: TRBJ1-2
cdr3_aa: SARGTPGLPYGYT

d_call: -
v_call: TRBV14
j_call: TRBJ1-2
cdr3_aa: ASSQVGNYGYT

d_call: -
v_call: TRBV27
j_call: TRBJ2-1
cdr3_aa: ASTPTESSYNEQF

d_call: -
v_call: TRBV5-1
j_call: TRBJ2-3
cdr3_aa: ASSLGRTALQY